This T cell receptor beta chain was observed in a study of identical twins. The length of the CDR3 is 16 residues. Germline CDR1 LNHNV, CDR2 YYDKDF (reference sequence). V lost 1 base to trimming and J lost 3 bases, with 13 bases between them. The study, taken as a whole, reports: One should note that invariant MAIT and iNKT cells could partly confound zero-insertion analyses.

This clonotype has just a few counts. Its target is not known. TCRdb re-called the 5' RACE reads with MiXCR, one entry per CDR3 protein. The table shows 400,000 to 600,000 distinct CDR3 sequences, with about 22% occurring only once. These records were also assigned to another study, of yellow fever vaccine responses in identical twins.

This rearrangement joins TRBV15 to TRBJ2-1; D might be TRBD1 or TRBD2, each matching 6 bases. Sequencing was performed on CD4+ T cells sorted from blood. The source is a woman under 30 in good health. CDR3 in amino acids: CATSRGGGSDYNEQFF. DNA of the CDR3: TGTGCCACCAGCAGAGGAGGGGGGAGTGACTACAATGAGCAGTTCTTC.